This T cell receptor beta chain originates from a study of T cells after yellow fever vaccination (dated by TCRdb to the late 2010s). With respect to the entire study: Libraries from fractions with low cell numbers were prepared with the SMART-Seq v4 Ultra Low Input RNA kit. Bulk TCR alpha and beta repertoires were sequenced longitudinally to track T-cell clones before and after primary and booster YFV17D yellow fever vaccination. Two healthy male donors made up the cohort, one aged 18 to 30 years and the other aged 30 to 40 years. Blood was collected at multiple timepoints before and after primary and secondary immunization, and bulk PBMC replicates and cell subsets were isolated. Overall results and qualifications from the work: After the booster, most of the clones that had expanded following primary vaccination were detected again (96% of CD4 and 80% to 90% of CD8), which suggests that memory was broadly maintained. Computational filtering was required because FACS-sorted repertoires could contain abundant contaminating clonotypes from the bulk population. The study included only two donors, which limits how far the findings can be generalized. Compared with the primary T-cell response, the secondary T-cell response was faster but weaker, reaching its peak on day 5 rather than on day 15. A small fraction of clonotypes appeared in both the CD4 and CD8 compartments, likely as a result of convergent recombination.

This clonotype was recorded many times. Its binding antigen is unknown. Base-call qualities are not available, and no considerably larger clone is one nucleotide away. The treatment or condition label on this specimen signifies: live attenuated yellow fever vaccine strain. PBMCs were isolated from peripheral blood using a standard Ficoll-Paque protocol. Dynabeads CD4 and CD8 positive selection kits were used to isolate the CD4 and CD8 T-cell fractions. RNA was extracted with TriZol from bulk PBMCs, CD4 and CD8 fractions, and dextramer-positive and dextramer-negative fractions. Synthesis of TCR cDNA relied on 5'RACE template switching, a step that introduced a universal primer site along with unique molecular identifiers. Priming for cDNA synthesis came from both the TCR alpha and TCR beta constant segments. Library amplification used two PCR steps, and the second PCR step added sample barcodes and sequencing adapters. Sequencing of libraries was done on Illumina HiSeq 2500 (2x100 bp) or NovaSeq (2x150 bp). As for the original processing: Demultiplexing of reads and collapsing into UMI consensus sequences were performed with MIGEC, and V(D)J alignment was carried out with MiXCR. Using edgeR on replicate PBMC samples, clonotypes were called vaccine-responding if FDR was below 0.01 and the log2 fold change was above 5 up to day 15. Each bulk clonotype received a CD4 or CD8 identity based on whether the sequenced CD4 or CD8 repertoire contained that clonotype at higher abundance. The public reads were reanalyzed by TCRdb: fastp trimming at Q25, MiXCR alignment, in-frame beta chains only. CDR3 protein duplicates are merged, each entry listing the most common genes and DNA. What appears here as the V and J calls and clone size reflects TCRdb's work, not the paper's. The sample profile shows some 110,000 distinct CDR3 sequences; roughly 7.9% of them were found once. The top ten constitute 2.5% to 3% of the sample.

The CDR3 starts with the cysteine, ends with the phenylalanine, and has 14 residues. The retained sequence is limited to the CDR3, 42 bases, with the frame set at the first base. V is shortened by 3 bases, J by 2 bases, and the region joining them spans 11 bases. Sequences SGHTA (CDR1) and FQGNSA (CDR2) are obtained from the germline V gene. This receptor was taken from a man aged 18 to 35 who received the YFV17D yellow fever vaccine. Here the sequenced sample was CD4+ T cells sorted from PBMCs, taken about 41 days after the first yellow fever vaccination. The V and J genes are TRBV7-2 and TRBJ2-7; the D segment cannot be called with confidence. In nucleotides, the sequence is TGTGCCAGCAGCTTGGGCCCTTATCCCTACGAGCAGTACTTC. Its protein product is CASSLGPYPYEQYF.